These 18 T cell receptor beta chains were sequenced from one sample in a study of post-analysis software for immune sequencing data. Regarding the study as a whole: Five or six TRBV segments were more frequent in patients than controls; TRBV5-6, TRBV5-1 and TRBV20-1 belonged to this group.

Their recognized antigens are unknown. Prepared libraries of TCR beta cDNA carried unique molecular identifiers. TCRdb passed the PCR reads through MiXCR, listing each CDR3 protein once. This sample yields under 200,000 distinct CDR3 sequences, of which 29% are seen a single time; about 3.7% belongs to the top ten. Sequencing was performed on blood. These TCRs come from a girl between 2 and 17 years old with multiple sclerosis.

Note on this clonotype: This may come from a read error, since a much larger clone is one base off. The chain employs TRBV4-1 and TRBJ1-2; D gene unclear. CDR1 MGHRA and CDR2 YSYEKL come from the germline V gene. This CDR3 is built from 12 residues. In DNA, the CDR3 is TGCGCCAGCAGCCTTCACGGTTCTGGCCACACCTTC. Residues: CASSLHGSGHTF.

This clonotype showed up many times. The chain joins TRBV11-2 to TRBJ2-7; TRBD2 matches at 12 bases. The germline CDR1 and CDR2 sequences are SGHAT and FQNNGV. J gave up 1 base and V 2 bases, and 6 bases lay outside the gene matches. The CDR3 runs to 17 residues. The CDR3 here is CASSLRLAGGQSYEQYF. The CDR3 DNA is TGTGCCAGCAGCTTAAGGCTAGCGGGGGGGCAATCCTACGAGCAGTACTTC.

This clonotype was detected many times. This chain connects TRBV28 to TRBJ2-7; 10 bases map to TRBD2. CDR3 length equals 17 residues. Germline loops: CDR1 MDHEN, CDR2 SYDVKM. V trimming: 4 bases; J trimming: 1 base; junction bases outside the gene matches: 10. In DNA form, the CDR3 reads TGTGCCAGCAGTTCCTTCTTCACTAGCGGGGATTCCTACGAGCAGTACTTC. Translated, it gives CASSSFFTSGDSYEQYF.

With respect to this clonotype: A much larger clone lies one base from this, so it may be a read error. This chain links TRBV20-1 with TRBJ2-7; D is possibly TRBD2 (6 bases). The CDR3 runs 13 residues. Trimming stripped 6 bases from V and 2 bases from J, with 14 bases between. Per germline, CDR1 DFQATT and CDR2 SNEGSKA (reference sequence). In DNA, the CDR3 is TGCAGTGCGACGGGACGGGGGACCTACGAGCAGTACTTC. Translating gives CSATGRGTYEQYF.

The gene calls are TRBV5-1 and TRBJ2-1, with D maybe TRBD2 (7 bases). Germline CDR1 is SGHRS and CDR2 is YFSETQ. The V and J ends lost 0 bases and 10 bases respectively, with 14 bases between them. The CDR3 loop spans 14 amino acids. Here the CDR3 DNA reads TGCGCCAGCAGCTTGGGGGACTACCAGGGGGAGCAGTTCTTC. Its protein product is CASSLGDYQGEQFF.

On this clonotype itself: This could be a read error, since a much larger clone is one nucleotide away. The CDR3 bases are TGTGCCAGCATTATAAAGGTGATTACAGGGGATGGCTACACCTTC. Amino acids: CASIIKVITGDGYTF. This chain uses TRBV6-1 with TRBJ1-2; TRBD1 agrees at 7 bases. Trimming at V came to 7 bases and at J to 6 bases, leaving 14 bases not matched to a gene. The CDR3 is made up of 15 amino acids. Germline V gives CDR1 MNHNS, CDR2 SASEGT.

This clonotype was seen only once. V is TRBV7-9 and J is TRBJ2-1, with 13 bases matching TRBD2. Germline CDR1 SEHNR, CDR2 FQNEAQ (reference sequence). The CDR3 extends over 18 amino acids. Germline trimming cut 7 bases from V and 3 bases from J; bases unmatched to any gene: 12. As DNA, the CDR3 is TGTGCCAGCATCCGCTCCGGGACTAGCGGGGTCCTCTACAATGAGCAGTTCTTC. Residues: CASIRSGTSGVLYNEQFF.

The chain links TRBV7-8 to TRBJ2-1, with TRBD2 identical over 15 bases. V lost 1 base, J lost 9 bases, and 7 bases stayed unmatched. Germline CDR1 SGHVS, CDR2 FQNEAQ. The CDR3 has 17 residues. This chain's CDR3 is CASSLGTSGRGWGEQFF. DNA for the CDR3: TGTGCCAGCAGCTTAGGGACTAGCGGGAGGGGTTGGGGTGAGCAGTTCTTC. The full variable domain, rest sourced from reference TRBV7-8 and TRBJ2-1, is GAGVSQSPRYKVAKRGQDVALRCDPISGHVSLFWYQQALGQGPEFLTYFQNEAQLDKSGLPSDRFFAERPEGSVSTLKIQRTQQEDSAVYLCASSLGTSGRGWGEQFFGPGTRLTVL.

Concerning this clonotype: A much larger clone lies one base from this, so it may be a read error. The rearrangement links TRBV4-1 to TRBJ2-5; no firm D call. Germline loops: CDR1 MGHRA, CDR2 YSYEKL. The CDR3 sequence is 15 residues long. The V gene lost 2 bases and the J gene lost 7 bases, with 17 bases spanning the gap. CDR3 nucleotide sequence: TGCGCCAGCAGCCAAAAAAGGATTGCCGCTCGGACCCAGTACTTC. Its protein is CASSQKRIAARTQYF.

V usage is TRBV3-1 and J usage is TRBJ2-5; D ambiguous. The germline V gene encodes CDR1 LGHDT and CDR2 YNNKEL (reference sequence). Deletions cut 3 bases from V and 3 bases from J, with 17 bases between. This CDR3 spans 16 amino acids. The CDR3 sequence is CASSHGQAAGEETQYF. CDR3 bases: TGTGCCAGCAGCCATGGGCAGGCGGCCGGAGAAGAGACCCAGTACTTC.

This clonotype was seen repeatedly, ten times or more. The J gene is TRBJ2-2, the V gene TRBV13; D unclear. CDR1 and CDR2 from the germline V gene are PRHDT and FYEKMQ (reference sequence). The V gene lost 1 base and the J gene lost 2 bases, with 14 bases spanning the gap. This CDR3 spans 17 amino acids. Here the CDR3 DNA reads TGTGCCAGCAGCTTAGCTTATAGGGCGGATAACACCGGGGAGCTGTTTTTT. Encoded protein: CASSLAYRADNTGELFF.

About this clonotype itself: A much bigger clone sits one base away, suggesting this may be a read error. The chain has TRBV3-1 and TRBJ2-5; possibly TRBD1 or TRBD2 for D (5 bases each). The J call may be incorrect, as the DNA end agrees better with TRBJ2-7. The CDR3 spans 16 residues. Germline values: CDR1 LGHDT, CDR2 YNNKEL (reference sequence). The CDR3 nucleotides read TGTGCCAGCAGCCAAGCTTGGGGGAGTCAGGGCGACGAGCAGTACTTC. Its protein is CASSQAWGSQGDEQYF.

As to this clonotype: This may arise from a read error, as a much more abundant clone is one base away. The rearrangement links TRBV29-1 to TRBJ2-5; D not certain. CDR3 length equals 13 residues. V was cut by 7 bases and J by 5 bases, with 17 bases left in between. Per the germline V gene, CDR1 is SQVTM and CDR2 is ANQGSEA. The CDR3 reads CSGHSASQETQYF. CDR3 DNA sequence: TGCAGCGGTCACAGTGCCAGCCAGGAGACCCAGTACTTC.

This clonotype occurred a few times. The chain combines TRBV2 with TRBJ2-7; D perhaps matches TRBD1 (6 bases). Germline CDR1 and CDR2: SNHLY and FYNNEI. V dropped 7 bases and J dropped 6 bases, with 22 bases sitting between them. The CDR3 contains 15 residues. For the CDR3, the DNA is TGTGCCAGCACTCACCAGGGGATTAGAGGTTTCGAGCAGTACTTC. The encoded protein is CASTHQGIRGFEQYF. Variable domain in full (rest from reference TRBV2 and TRBJ2-7): EPEVTQTPSHQVTQMGQEVILRCVPISNHLYFYWYRQILGQKVEFLVSFYNNEISEKSEIFDDQFSVERPDGSNFTLKIRSTKLEDSAMYFCASTHQGIRGFEQYFGPGTRLTVT.

In this sample, this clonotype turned up many times. The rearrangement uses TRBV12-3 or TRBV12-4 and TRBJ2-4; D not certain. V lost 5 bases to trimming and J lost 13 bases, with 12 bases between them. The CDR3 length is 11 residues. Written as DNA, the CDR3 is TGTGCCAGCAGTCAATCCGGGCTACAGTACTTC. It translates to CASSQSGLQYF.

Notes on this clonotype: This may arise from a read error, as a much more abundant clone is one base away. CDR3 nucleotide sequence: TGCGCCAGCAGTGGGGGAGGCGGGGGGCCCTACAATGAGCAGTACTTC. As protein: CASSGGGGGPYNEQYF. The chain recombines TRBV10-1 with TRBJ2-7, with TRBD2 identical over 8 bases. V lost 4 bases, J lost 7 bases, and 15 bases stayed unmatched. Germline-derived CDR1 and CDR2 are WNHNN and SYGVQD (reference sequence). This CDR3 comprises 16 residues.

This clonotype was counted at least ten times. This chain joins TRBV6-1 and TRBJ1-4, with TRBD1 matching 7 bases. V was clipped by 11 bases and J by 8 bases; unmatched bases: 11. The CDR3 sequence is 13 residues long. CDR1 is MNHNS, CDR2 SASEGT, per germline. CDR3 loop: CAGQGEGVEKLFF. The CDR3 DNA reads TGTGCCGGCCAGGGGGAAGGTGTAGAAAAACTGTTTTTT.

This chain links TRBV20-1 with TRBJ1-6, with D perhaps matching TRBD1 (5 bases). The CDR3 spans 14 residues. V was shortened by 6 bases and J by 14 bases, with 23 bases between the two germline ends. Germline CDR1 is DFQATT and CDR2 is SNEGSKA (reference sequence). The CDR3 is CSAVAGRKVGSLHF. The CDR3 nucleotides read TGCAGTGCCGTCGCAGGGCGTAAGGTTGGGTCCCTCCACTTT.